This T cell receptor (beta chain) was observed in a study of blood T cell repertoires in COVID-19. Turning to the study itself: Acute and convalescent COVID-19 specimens originated in the United States, Italy and Spain. T cells, B-cell-depleted T cells, or PBMCs supplied cDNA or gDNA.

The authors' processing: Amplification of reference gene primers provided the estimated nucleated cell counts. Profiling relied on immunoSEQ multiplex PCR, and the TCRdb table lists in-frame clones only, not all of them. Clonal size and the V and J genes are those of that table, whereas D and trimming came from the DNA. The sample carries more than 150,000 clones, around nine tenths recorded once. V lost 5 bases, J lost 6 bases, and 6 bases stayed unmatched. CDR3 size: 14 residues. The germline V gene encodes CDR1 ENHRY and CDR2 SYGVKD. The sample taken for sequencing was peripheral blood. The receptor comes from a woman between 18 and 29 years old who had recovered from COVID-19. V usage is TRBV10-3 and J usage is TRBJ1-2; TRBD1 matches 10 bases. CDR3 sequence (DNA): TGTGCCATCAGTCGGGACAGGGGCTTTGATGGCTACACCTTC. This codes for CAISRDRGFDGYTF.